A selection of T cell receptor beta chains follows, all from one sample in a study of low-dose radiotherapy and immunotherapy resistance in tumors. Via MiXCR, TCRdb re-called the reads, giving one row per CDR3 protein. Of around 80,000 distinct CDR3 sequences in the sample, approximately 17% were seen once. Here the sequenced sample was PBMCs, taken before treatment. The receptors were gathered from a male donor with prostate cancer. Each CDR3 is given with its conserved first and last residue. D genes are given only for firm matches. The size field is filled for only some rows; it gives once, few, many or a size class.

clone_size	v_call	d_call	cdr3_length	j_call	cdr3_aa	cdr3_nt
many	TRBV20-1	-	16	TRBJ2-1	CSASDFLAGSYNEQFF	TGCAGTGCTAGTGATTTTCTTGCGGGATCTTACAATGAGCAGTTCTTC
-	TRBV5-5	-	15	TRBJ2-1	CASSFSTDPYNEQFF	TGTGCCAGCAGCTTTTCCACAGACCCCTACAATGAGCAGTTCTTC
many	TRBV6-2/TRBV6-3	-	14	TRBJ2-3	CASIKSSVTDTQYF	TGTGCCAGCATTAAGTCTAGCGTAACAGATACGCAGTATTTT
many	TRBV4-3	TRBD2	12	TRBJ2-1	CASSQVAGEQFF	TGCGCCAGCAGCCAAGTAGCGGGGGAGCAGTTCTTC
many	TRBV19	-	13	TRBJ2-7	CASSITGGGPAYF	TGTGCCAGTAGTATCACCGGCGGCGGGCCCGCGTACTTC
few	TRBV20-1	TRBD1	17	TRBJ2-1	CSARDPRTGGMYNEQFF	TGCAGTGCTAGAGACCCCCGGACAGGGGGAATGTACAATGAGCAGTTCTTC
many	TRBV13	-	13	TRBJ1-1	CASSESTYTEAFF	TGTGCCAGCAGTGAATCCACTTACACTGAAGCTTTCTTT
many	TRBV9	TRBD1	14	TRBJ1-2	CASSVEGQGSGYTF	TGTGCCAGCAGCGTAGAGGGACAGGGCTCAGGCTACACCTTC
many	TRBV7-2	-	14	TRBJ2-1	CASSLLQGRGEQFF	TGTGCCAGCAGCTTATTACAGGGAAGAGGCGAGCAGTTCTTC
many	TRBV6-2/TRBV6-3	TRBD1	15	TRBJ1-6	CASSEIGGAYSPLHF	TGTGCCAGCAGTGAAATAGGGGGCGCATATTCACCCCTCCACTTT
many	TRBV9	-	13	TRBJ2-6	CASSRAGANVLTF	TGTGCCAGCAGCCGTGCTGGGGCCAACGTCCTGACTTTC
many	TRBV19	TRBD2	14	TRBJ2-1	CASSAGLAGYEQFF	TGTGCCAGTAGTGCGGGACTAGCGGGGTACGAGCAGTTCTTC
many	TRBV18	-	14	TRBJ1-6	CASSPSPGLSPLHF	TGTGCCAGCTCACCATCCCCCGGGTTATCACCCCTCCACTTT
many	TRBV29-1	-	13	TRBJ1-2	CSVSSGGNYGYTF	TGCAGCGTCTCATCCGGGGGAAACTATGGCTACACCTTC
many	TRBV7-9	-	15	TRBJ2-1	CASSLWRDVGNEQFF	TGTGCCAGCAGCTTGTGGAGGGACGTAGGCAATGAGCAGTTCTTC
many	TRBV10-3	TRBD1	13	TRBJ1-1	CAISDRENTEAFF	TGTGCCATCAGCGACAGGGAGAACACTGAAGCTTTCTTT
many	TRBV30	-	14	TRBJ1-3	CAWSVSGSGNTIYF	TGTGCCTGGAGTGTTTCCGGCTCTGGAAACACCATATATTTT
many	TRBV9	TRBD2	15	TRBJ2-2	CASSARTSGNGELFF	TGTGCCAGCAGCGCCCGAACTAGCGGGAACGGGGAGCTGTTTTTT
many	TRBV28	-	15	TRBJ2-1	CASSLWDRAYNEQFF	TGTGCCAGCAGTTTGTGGGACCGCGCCTACAATGAGCAGTTCTTC
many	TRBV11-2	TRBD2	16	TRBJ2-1	CASSHLTSAAYNEQFF	TGTGCCAGCAGCCACCTGACTAGCGCGGCCTACAATGAGCAGTTCTTC
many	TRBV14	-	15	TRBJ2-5	CASSQQGRNQETQYF	TGTGCCAGCAGCCAACAGGGGAGAAACCAAGAGACCCAGTACTTC
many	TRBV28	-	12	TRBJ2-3	CASSTTTDTQYF	TGTGCCAGCAGTACTACCACAGATACGCAGTATTTT
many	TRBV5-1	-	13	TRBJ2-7	CASSTDGHYEQYF	TGCGCCAGCAGCACCGACGGACACTACGAGCAGTACTTC
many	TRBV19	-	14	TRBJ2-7	CASSNQVMPYEQYF	TGTGCCAGTAGTAACCAGGTTATGCCCTACGAGCAGTACTTC
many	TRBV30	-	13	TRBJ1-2	CAWSSGRNYGYTF	TGTGCCTGGAGCTCGGGACGGAACTATGGCTACACCTTC
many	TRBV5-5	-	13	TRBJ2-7	CASSPMASYEQYF	TGTGCCAGCAGCCCGATGGCCTCCTACGAGCAGTACTTC
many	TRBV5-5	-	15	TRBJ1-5	CASSTEPGPYQPQHF	TGTGCCAGCAGCACAGAACCGGGACCCTATCAGCCCCAGCATTTT
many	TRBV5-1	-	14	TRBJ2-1	CASSQDSPYNEQFF	TGCGCCAGCAGCCAAGACAGTCCCTACAATGAGCAGTTCTTC
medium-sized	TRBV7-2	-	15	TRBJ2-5	CASSGTGSSKGTQYF	TGTGCCAGCAGCGGCACGGGATCTTCGAAGGGGACCCAGTACTTC
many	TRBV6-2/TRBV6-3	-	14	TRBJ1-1	CASSSRLERTEAFF	TGTGCCAGCAGTTCCAGGCTGGAGCGCACTGAAGCTTTCTTT
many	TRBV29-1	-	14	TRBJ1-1	CSVLGGDLFTEAFF	TGCAGCGTTTTGGGAGGGGACCTTTTCACTGAAGCTTTCTTT
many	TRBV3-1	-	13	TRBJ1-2	CASSQDLTYGYTF	TGTGCCAGCAGCCAAGACCTCACCTATGGCTACACCTTC
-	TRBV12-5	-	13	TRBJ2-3	CASGHASTDTQYF	TGTGCTAGTGGCCACGCTAGCACAGATACGCAGTATTTT
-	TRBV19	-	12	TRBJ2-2	CASIDFTGELFF	TGTGCCAGTATTGACTTCACCGGGGAGCTGTTTTTT
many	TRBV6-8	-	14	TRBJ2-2	CASSEGWRGGELFF	TGTGCCAGCAGTGAGGGATGGCGGGGCGGGGAGCTGTTTTTT
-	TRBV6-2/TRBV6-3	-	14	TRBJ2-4	CASSSTIAKNIQYF	TGTGCCAGCAGTTCGACAATAGCCAAAAACATTCAGTACTTC
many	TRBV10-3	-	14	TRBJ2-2	CAIGSGAGTGELFF	TGTGCCATCGGTAGCGGAGCGGGCACCGGGGAGCTGTTTTTT
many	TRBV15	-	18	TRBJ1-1	CATSRDRVGVGRGAEAFF	TGTGCCACCAGCAGAGACCGGGTGGGGGTGGGGCGAGGCGCTGAAGCTTTCTTT
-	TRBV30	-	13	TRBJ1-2	CAWGRGANYGYTF	TGTGCCTGGGGAAGAGGGGCTAACTATGGCTACACCTTC
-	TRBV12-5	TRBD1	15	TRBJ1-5	CASGLGGQNNQPQHF	TGTGCTAGTGGTTTGGGGGGACAGAACAATCAGCCCCAGCATTTT
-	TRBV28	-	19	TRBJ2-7	CASSLSLNYLAGQLYEQYF	TGTGCCAGCAGTTTATCCCTTAACTATTTAGCGGGACAGCTGTACGAGCAGTACTTC
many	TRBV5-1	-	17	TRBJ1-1	CASSLAQSNGGNTEAFF	TGCGCCAGCAGCTTGGCCCAATCGAACGGGGGAAACACTGAAGCTTTCTTT
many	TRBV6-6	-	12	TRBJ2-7	CASSEDIYEQYF	TGTGCCAGCAGCGAGGACATCTACGAGCAGTACTTC
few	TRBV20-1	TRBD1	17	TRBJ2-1	CSARDIKQGSVNNEQFF	TGCAGTGCTAGAGATATAAAACAGGGGTCTGTGAACAATGAGCAGTTCTTC
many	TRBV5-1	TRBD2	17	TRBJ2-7	CASSLGASGRTSYEQYF	TGCGCCAGCAGCTTGGGGGCTAGCGGGAGGACCTCCTACGAGCAGTACTTC
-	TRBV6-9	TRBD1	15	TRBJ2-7	CASSARDRGGSEQYF	TGTGCCAGCAGTGCCAGGGACAGGGGTGGGTCCGAGCAGTACTTC
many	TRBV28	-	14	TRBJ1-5	CASSFSPRHQPQHF	TGTGCCAGCAGTTTTTCTCCTCGACATCAGCCCCAGCATTTT
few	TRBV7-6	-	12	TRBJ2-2	CASSSLFGELFF	TGTGCCAGCAGCTCCCTCTTCGGGGAGCTGTTTTTT
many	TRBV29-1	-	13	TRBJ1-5	CSVVEGSRQPQHF	TGCAGCGTTGTTGAGGGAAGTCGACAGCCCCAGCATTTT